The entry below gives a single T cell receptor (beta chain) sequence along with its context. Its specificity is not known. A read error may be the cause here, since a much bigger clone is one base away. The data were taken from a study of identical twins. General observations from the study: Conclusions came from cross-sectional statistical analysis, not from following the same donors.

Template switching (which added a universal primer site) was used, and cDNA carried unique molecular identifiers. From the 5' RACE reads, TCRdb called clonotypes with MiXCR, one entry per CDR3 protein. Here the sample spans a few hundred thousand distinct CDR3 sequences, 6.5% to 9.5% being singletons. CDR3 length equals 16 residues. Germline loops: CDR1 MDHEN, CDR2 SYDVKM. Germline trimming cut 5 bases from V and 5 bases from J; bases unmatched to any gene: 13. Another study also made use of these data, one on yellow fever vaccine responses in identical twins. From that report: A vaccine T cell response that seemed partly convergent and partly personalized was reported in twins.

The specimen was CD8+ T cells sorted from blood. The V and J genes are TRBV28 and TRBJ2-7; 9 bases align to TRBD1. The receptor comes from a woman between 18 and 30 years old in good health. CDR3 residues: CASSPRYRDREHEQYF. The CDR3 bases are TGTGCCAGCAGTCCACGATATCGGGACAGGGAACACGAGCAGTACTTC.